The next 13 T cell receptor beta chains were all read from a single sample in a study of read filtering for tumor transcriptome and immune sequencing. Molecular barcoded adaptors covering alpha/delta and beta/gamma chains were used on roughly 370 ng RNA. TCRdb fed the reads into MiXCR, producing one record per CDR3 protein. The repertoire holds about 41,000 distinct CDR3 sequences, with roughly an eighth as singletons. Sequencing was carried out using a population of CD138-negative cells sorted from bone marrow. These TCRs come from a donor aged 40 or over with multiple myeloma.

This clonotype was counted ten times or more. This rearrangement joins TRBV6-5 to TRBJ1-1; maybe TRBD1 (6 bases). Germline V gene lookup returns CDR1 MNHEY and CDR2 SVGAGI. The ends were cut back, 6 bases at V and 1 base at J, with 12 bases in the middle. The length of the CDR3 is 14 residues. The DNA of the CDR3 is TGTGCCAGCAGACTCGAGACAGGGAACACTGAAGCTTTCTTT. This codes for CASRLETGNTEAFF.

V and J are TRBV7-9 and TRBJ2-7; TRBD1 matches at 12 bases. The CDR3 is 13 residues long. J was trimmed by 4 bases and V by 9 bases; bases with no gene match: 4. Looked up from germline, CDR1 is SEHNR and CDR2 is FQNEAQ (reference sequence). The CDR3 is CASGTGGVYEQYF. The CDR3 DNA sequence: TGTGCCAGTGGGACAGGGGGCGTGTACGAGCAGTACTTC.

Concerning this clonotype: The CDR3 ends on some other residue instead of the conserved phenylalanine or tryptophan, so this is likely a read error. The limits of the CDR3 on the DNA are not certain, so only TCRdb's listed CDR3 is given. The chain carries TRBV15 and TRBJ2-1; TRBD1 reflects the table's D call only, with no check against the DNA. With termini counted, the CDR3 has 18 amino acids. CDR1 LNHNV and CDR2 YYDKDF come from the germline V gene (reference sequence). CDR3 in amino acids: CATSRGLRRRETYNEQLY.

The genes are TRBV27 and TRBJ2-4; the match to TRBD1 covers 7 bases. Germline loops: CDR1 MNHEY, CDR2 SMNVEV (reference sequence). Trimming cost V 5 bases and J 6 bases; bases outside gene matches: 16. There are 17 residues in the CDR3. CDR3 loop: CASSPQQGRSALNIQYF. The CDR3 coding sequence is TGTGCCAGCAGTCCTCAACAGGGGCGGTCAGCCCTAAACATTCAGTACTTC.

This clonotype was seen repeatedly, ten times or more. J is TRBJ2-1 and V is TRBV9; the D call may be TRBD1 or TRBD2 (5 bases each). CDR3 length equals 15 residues. Germline V gene data show CDR1 as SGDLS and CDR2 as YYNGEE. V lost 3 bases, J lost 5 bases, and 15 bases lay in between. The CDR3 loop reads CASSAGPTTDNEQFF. CDR3 DNA sequence: TGTGCCAGCAGCGCGGGACCGACTACCGACAATGAGCAGTTCTTC.

This clonotype came up many times. The CDR3 nucleotides are TGTGCCAGCAGCTTACCCACGCGGACTGAAGCTTTCTTT. Protein: CASSLPTRTEAFF. The V gene is TRBV7-2, the J gene TRBJ1-1; D is ambiguous. Trimming stripped 2 bases from V and 5 bases from J, with 9 bases between. The CDR3 sequence is 13 residues long. Germline CDR1 and CDR2: SGHTA and FQGNSA.

This clonotype appeared many times. The genes are TRBV20-1 and TRBJ2-1; 9 bases line up with TRBD2. CDR1 is DFQATT and CDR2 is SNEGSKA in the germline V gene (reference sequence). The CDR3 totals 18 residues. V trimming: 3 bases; J trimming: 5 bases; junction bases outside the gene matches: 17. This CDR3 reads CSARTSGKTPGGNNEQFF. CDR3 bases: TGCAGTGCTAGGACTAGCGGCAAAACCCCAGGGGGTAACAATGAGCAGTTCTTC.

This clonotype has a count of ten or more. This rearrangement joins TRBV7-9 to TRBJ2-7; D is unresolved. Trimming shortened V by 5 bases and J by 3 bases, and 8 bases separated the two germline ends. Germline V lookup: CDR1 SEHNR, CDR2 FQNEAQ (reference sequence). CDR3 size: 12 residues. The CDR3 is CASSLISYEQYF. CDR3 nucleotides: TGTGCCAGCAGCCTAATAAGCTACGAGCAGTACTTC. Full variable domain (missing parts from reference TRBV7-9 and TRBJ2-7): DTGVSQNPRHKITKRGQNVTFRCDPISEHNRLYWYRQTLGQGPEFLTYFQNEAQLEKSRLLSDRFSAERPKGSFSTLEIQRTEQGDSAMYLCASSLISYEQYFGPGTRLTVT.

A few counts support this clonotype. This could be a read error, since a much larger clone is one nucleotide away. The chain employs TRBV28 and TRBJ2-7, with a possible D match to TRBD2 (5 bases). The CDR3 runs to 15 residues. Germline V CDR1 and CDR2: MDHEN, SYDVKM. CDR3 amino acids: CASSPQGSSSCEQYF. CDR3 bases: TGTGCCAGCAGCCCCCAAGGGTCTAGCTCCTGCGAGCAGTACTTC.

This clonotype has at least ten counts. This chain's CDR3 is CASSFRSGGWDGRAYQETQYF. For the CDR3, the DNA is TGTGCCAGCAGTTTCCGATCGGGAGGGTGGGATGGGAGAGCGTACCAAGAGACCCAGTACTTC. This chain uses TRBV28 with TRBJ2-5; 8 bases are a match to TRBD2. J lost 0 bases, V lost 3 bases, and 21 bases had no gene match. The CDR3 length is 21 residues. Germline CDR1 is MDHEN and CDR2 is SYDVKM.

This clonotype was recorded many times. The gene calls are TRBV12-3 or TRBV12-4 and TRBJ2-1; 11 nucleotides match TRBD2. The CDR3 loop spans 14 amino acids. Trimming cost V 10 bases and J 2 bases; bases outside gene matches: 4. The CDR3 coding sequence is TGTGCCACACAACTAGCGGGAGCCTACAATGAGCAGTTCTTC. It codes for CATQLAGAYNEQFF.

This clonotype was seen a handful of times. The chain joins TRBV27 to TRBJ2-2, with 11 bases lining up with TRBD2. From germline, CDR1 is MNHEY and CDR2 SMNVEV (reference sequence). J gave up 4 bases and V 3 bases, and 13 bases lay outside the gene matches. This CDR3 has 19 residues. The CDR3 is CASSFLKRLAGWSTGELFF. DNA for the CDR3: TGTGCCAGCAGTTTTCTAAAAAGACTAGCGGGATGGAGCACCGGGGAGCTGTTTTTT.

There are a few counts of this clonotype. This chain links TRBV20-1 with TRBJ1-1; TRBD1 might be the D (5 bases). The CDR3 spans 12 residues. Trimming stripped 5 bases from V and 4 bases from J, with 11 bases between. The germline CDR1 and CDR2 sequences are DFQATT and SNEGSKA (reference sequence). The CDR3 protein is CSAWGKATEAFF. The CDR3 DNA reads as TGCAGTGCTTGGGGGAAGGCCACTGAAGCTTTCTTT.